This T cell receptor beta chain was recovered during a study of blood T cell repertoires in COVID-19. Assay used: immunoSEQ multiplex PCR; TCRdb lists only in-frame clones, some missing. This sample carries 70,000 to 95,000 clones, over 70% of them seen once, and the ten largest clones take 9.5% to 15%. Germline assignment: CDR1 PRHDT and CDR2 FYEKMQ (reference sequence). This CDR3 comprises 15 residues. V dropped 8 bases and J dropped 1 base, with 15 bases sitting between them. J is TRBJ2-4 and V is TRBV13; D might be TRBD2 (6 bases). Sample: peripheral blood. The clonotype originates from a woman in her forties with active or convalescent COVID-19. For the CDR3, the DNA is TGTGCCAGCTCTAGCGTTACTATGGCCAAAAACATTCAGTACTTC. Translating gives CASSSVTMAKNIQYF.